The clone carrying this T cell receptor beta chain was seen only once. The data were produced by immunoSEQ multiplex PCR, yet TCRdb's version contains in-frame clones alone and is incomplete. Of about 340,000 clones detected, 80% to 90% appear once; the ten largest clones hold less than 9%. V was clipped by 0 bases and J by 5 bases; unmatched bases: 8. CDR1 and CDR2 (germline): SGHRS, YFSETQ. The CDR3 has 16 residues. These data come from a study of blood T cell repertoires in COVID-19. Source material: peripheral blood. The chain joins TRBV5-1 to TRBJ1-5, with 7 positions matching TRBD1. This TCR came from an older woman with COVID-19, enrolled during active disease. The CDR3 bases are TGCGCCAGCAGCTTGGGTCCGGGACAGCAATATCAGCCCCAGCATTTT. This sequence encodes CASSLGPGQQYQPQHF.